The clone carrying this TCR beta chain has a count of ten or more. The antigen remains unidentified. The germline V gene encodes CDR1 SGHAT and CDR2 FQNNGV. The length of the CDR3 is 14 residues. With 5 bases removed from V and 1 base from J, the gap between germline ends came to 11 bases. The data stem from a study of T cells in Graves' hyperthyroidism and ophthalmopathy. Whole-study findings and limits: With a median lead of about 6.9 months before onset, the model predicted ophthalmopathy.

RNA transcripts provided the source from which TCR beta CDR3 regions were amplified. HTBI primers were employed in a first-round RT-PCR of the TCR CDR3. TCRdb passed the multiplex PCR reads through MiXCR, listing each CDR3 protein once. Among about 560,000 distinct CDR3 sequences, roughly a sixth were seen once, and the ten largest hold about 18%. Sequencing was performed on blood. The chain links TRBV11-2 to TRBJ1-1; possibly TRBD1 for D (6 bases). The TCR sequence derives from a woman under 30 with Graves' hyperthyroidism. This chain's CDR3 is CASSLEGGNTEAFF. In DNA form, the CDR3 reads TGTGCCAGCAGCCTTGAGGGGGGGAACACTGAAGCTTTCTTT.